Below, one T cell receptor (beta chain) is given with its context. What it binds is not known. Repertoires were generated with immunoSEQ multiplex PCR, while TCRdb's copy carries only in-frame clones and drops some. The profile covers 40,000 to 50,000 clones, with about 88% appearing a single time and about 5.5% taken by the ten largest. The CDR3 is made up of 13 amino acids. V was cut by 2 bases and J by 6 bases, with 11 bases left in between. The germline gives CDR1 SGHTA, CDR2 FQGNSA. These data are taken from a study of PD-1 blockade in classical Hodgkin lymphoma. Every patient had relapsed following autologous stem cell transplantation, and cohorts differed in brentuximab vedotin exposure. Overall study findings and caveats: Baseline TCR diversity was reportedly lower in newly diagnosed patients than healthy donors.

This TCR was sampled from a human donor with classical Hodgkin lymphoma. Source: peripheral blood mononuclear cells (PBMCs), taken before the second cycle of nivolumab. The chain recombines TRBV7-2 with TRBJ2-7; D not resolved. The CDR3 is CASSLMPSGEQYF. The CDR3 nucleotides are TGTGCCAGCAGCTTAATGCCCTCGGGCGAGCAGTACTTC.